This T cell receptor (beta chain) derives from a study of T cell repertoires in cytomegalovirus infection. Concerning this clonotype itself: No antigen is known for it.

TCRdb used MiXCR to reprocess the reads, holding one entry per CDR3 protein. Among about 500,000 distinct CDR3 sequences listed, roughly 34% were seen once. The J segment lost 4 bases and the V segment lost 3 bases, leaving 4 bases of the junction unmatched. This CDR3 has 14 residues. Germline-derived CDR1 and CDR2 are SGHAT and FQNNGV. The source material was cultured PBMCs, sampled from culture after CMV antigen stimulation. The source of this sequence is a human donor in good health (CMV status not recorded). Some clones in this sample may be carry-over from other donors' samples. The J gene is TRBJ1-1, the V gene TRBV11-2, with 8 bases matching TRBD1. Written as DNA, the CDR3 is TGTGCCAGCAGCTTGCTAACAGGGGGCACTGAAGCTTTCTTT. It yields the protein CASSLLTGGTEAFF.